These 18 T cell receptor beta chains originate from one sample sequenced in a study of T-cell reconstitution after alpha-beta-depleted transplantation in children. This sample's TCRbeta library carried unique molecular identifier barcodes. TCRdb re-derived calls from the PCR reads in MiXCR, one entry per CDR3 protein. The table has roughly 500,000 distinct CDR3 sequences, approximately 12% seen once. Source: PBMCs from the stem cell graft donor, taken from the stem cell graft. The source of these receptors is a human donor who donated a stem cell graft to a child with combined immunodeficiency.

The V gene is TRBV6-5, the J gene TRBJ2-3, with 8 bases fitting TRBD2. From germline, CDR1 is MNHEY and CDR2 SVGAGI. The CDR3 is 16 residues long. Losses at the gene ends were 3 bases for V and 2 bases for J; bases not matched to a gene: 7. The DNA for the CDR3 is TGTGCCAGCAGTTATTTCCGCGGGGGGATCACAGATACGCAGTATTTT. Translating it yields CASSYFRGGITDTQYF.

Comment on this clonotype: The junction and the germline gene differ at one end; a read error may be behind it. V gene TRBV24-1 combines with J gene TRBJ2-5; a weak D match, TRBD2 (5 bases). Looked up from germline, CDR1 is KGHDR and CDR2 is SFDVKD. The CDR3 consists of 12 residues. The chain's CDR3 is CATGDRRETQYF. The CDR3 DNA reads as TGTGCCACCGGTGATCGGAGGGAGACCCAGTACTTC.

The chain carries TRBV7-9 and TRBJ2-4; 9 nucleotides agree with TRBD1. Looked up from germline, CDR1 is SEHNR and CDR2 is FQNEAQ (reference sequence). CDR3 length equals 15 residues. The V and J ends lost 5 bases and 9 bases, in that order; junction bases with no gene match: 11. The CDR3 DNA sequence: TGTGCCAGCAGCGGCGGACAGGGGATAAGGGTCATTCAGTACTTC. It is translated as CASSGGQGIRVIQYF. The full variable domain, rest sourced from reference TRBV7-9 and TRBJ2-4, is DTGVSQNPRHKITKRGQNVTFRCDPISEHNRLYWYRQTLGQGPEFLTYFQNEAQLEKSRLLSDRFSAERPKGSFSTLEIQRTEQGDSAMYLCASSGGQGIRVIQYFGAGTRLSVL.

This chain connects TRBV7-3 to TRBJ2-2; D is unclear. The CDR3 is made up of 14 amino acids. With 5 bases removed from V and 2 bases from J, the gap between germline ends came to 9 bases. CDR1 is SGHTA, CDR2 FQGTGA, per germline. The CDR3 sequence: CASSPDHNTGELFF. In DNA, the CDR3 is TGTGCCAGCAGCCCCGACCACAACACCGGGGAGCTGTTTTTT.

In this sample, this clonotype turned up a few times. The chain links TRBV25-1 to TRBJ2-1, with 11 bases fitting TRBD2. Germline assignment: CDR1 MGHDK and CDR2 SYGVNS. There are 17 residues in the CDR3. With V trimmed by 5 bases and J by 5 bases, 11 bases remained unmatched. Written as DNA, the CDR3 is TGTGCCAGCAGTACCTACTGGGAACTAGCGGGGGACAATGAGCAGTTCTTC. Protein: CASSTYWELAGDNEQFF.

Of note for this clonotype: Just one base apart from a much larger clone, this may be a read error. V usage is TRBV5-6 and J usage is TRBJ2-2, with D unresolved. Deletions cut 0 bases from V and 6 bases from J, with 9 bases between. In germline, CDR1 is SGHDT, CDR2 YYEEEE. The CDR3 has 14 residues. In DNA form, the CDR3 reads TGTGCCAGCAGCTTGGACTGGCGCGCCGGGGAGCTGTTTTTT. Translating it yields CASSLDWRAGELFF. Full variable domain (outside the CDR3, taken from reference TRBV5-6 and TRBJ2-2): DAGVTQSPTHLIKTRGQQVTLRCSPKSGHDTVSWYQQALGQGPQFIFQYYEEEERQRGNFPDRFSGHQFPNYSSELNVNALLLGDSALYLCASSLDWRAGELFFGEGSRLTVL.

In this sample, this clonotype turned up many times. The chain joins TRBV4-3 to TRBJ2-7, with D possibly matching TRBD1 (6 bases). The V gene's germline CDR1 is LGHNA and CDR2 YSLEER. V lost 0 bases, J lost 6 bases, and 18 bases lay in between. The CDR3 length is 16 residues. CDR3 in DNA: TGCGCCAGCAGCCAAGATCTAGGGCAGGGGACGGTCGAGCAGTACTTC. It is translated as CASSQDLGQGTVEQYF.

This CDR3 is CASSEDVPSGGWETQYF. The CDR3 nucleotides read TGTGCCAGCAGTGAAGATGTACCTTCCGGGGGGTGGGAGACCCAGTACTTC. This chain joins TRBV2 and TRBJ2-5, with 7 bases fitting TRBD2. The CDR3 consists of 17 residues. Looked up from germline, CDR1 is SNHLY and CDR2 is FYNNEI. V lost 1 base and J lost 5; bases outside the gene matches: 13.

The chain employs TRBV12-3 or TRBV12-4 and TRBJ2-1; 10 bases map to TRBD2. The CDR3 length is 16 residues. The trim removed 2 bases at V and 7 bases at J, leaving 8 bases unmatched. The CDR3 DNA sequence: TGTGCCAGCAGTTTATTTAGCGGGGGGCCTTTGAATGAGCAGTTCTTC. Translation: CASSLFSGGPLNEQFF.

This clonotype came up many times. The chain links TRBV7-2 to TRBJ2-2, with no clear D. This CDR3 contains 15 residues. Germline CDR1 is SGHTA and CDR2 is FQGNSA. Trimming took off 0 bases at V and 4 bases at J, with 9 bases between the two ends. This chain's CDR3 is CASSLAGLGTGELFF. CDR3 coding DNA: TGTGCCAGCAGCTTAGCGGGGTTGGGCACCGGGGAGCTGTTTTTT. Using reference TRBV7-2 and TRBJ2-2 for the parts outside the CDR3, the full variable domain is GAGVSQSPSNKVTEKGKDVELRCDPISGHTALYWYRQSLGQGLEFLIYFQGNSAPDKSGLPSDRFSAERTGGSVSTLTIQRTQQEDSAVYLCASSLAGLGTGELFFGEGSRLTVL.

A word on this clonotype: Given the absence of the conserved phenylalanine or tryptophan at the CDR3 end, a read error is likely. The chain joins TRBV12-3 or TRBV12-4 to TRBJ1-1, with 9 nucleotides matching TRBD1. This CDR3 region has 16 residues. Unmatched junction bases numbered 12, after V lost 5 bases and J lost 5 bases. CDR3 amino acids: CASSLHGGQGRTEAFC. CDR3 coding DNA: TGTGCCAGCAGTCTCCATGGCGGACAGGGGAGGACTGAAGCTTTCTGT.

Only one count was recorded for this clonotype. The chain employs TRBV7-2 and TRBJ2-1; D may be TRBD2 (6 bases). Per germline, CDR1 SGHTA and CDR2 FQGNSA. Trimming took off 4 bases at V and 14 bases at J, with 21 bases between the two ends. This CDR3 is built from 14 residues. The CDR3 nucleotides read TGTGCCAGCAGCTCCCTCACCTCCGGGACTGGAAAGTTCTTC. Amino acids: CASSSLTSGTGKFF.

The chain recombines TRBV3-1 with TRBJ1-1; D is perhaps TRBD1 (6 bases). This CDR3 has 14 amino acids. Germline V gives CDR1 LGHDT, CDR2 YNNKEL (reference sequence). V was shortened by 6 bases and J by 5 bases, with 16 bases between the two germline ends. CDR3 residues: CASSLNPGVTEAFF. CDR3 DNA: TGTGCCAGCAGTCTCAACCCAGGGGTAACTGAAGCTTTCTTT.

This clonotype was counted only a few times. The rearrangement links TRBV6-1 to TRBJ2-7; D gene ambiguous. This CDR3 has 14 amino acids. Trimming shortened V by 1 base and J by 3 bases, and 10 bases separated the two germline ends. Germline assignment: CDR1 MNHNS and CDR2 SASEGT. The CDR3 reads CASSEGFSGYEQYF. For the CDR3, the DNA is TGTGCCAGCAGTGAAGGATTCTCGGGCTACGAGCAGTACTTC.

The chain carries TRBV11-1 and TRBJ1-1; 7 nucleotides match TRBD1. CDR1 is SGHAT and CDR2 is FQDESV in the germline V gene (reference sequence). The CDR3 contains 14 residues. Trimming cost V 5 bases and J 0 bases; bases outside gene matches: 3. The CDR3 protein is CASSQGVMNTEAFF. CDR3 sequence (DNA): TGTGCCAGCAGCCAGGGGGTGATGAACACTGAAGCTTTCTTT.

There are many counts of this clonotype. In nucleotides, the CDR3 is TGTGCCAGCAGCGGGACAGCTTACAATGAGCAGTTCTTC. Translated, it gives CASSGTAYNEQFF. The chain combines TRBV9 with TRBJ2-1, with D possibly TRBD1 on 6 matching bases. The CDR3 runs to 13 residues. Trimming shortened V by 3 bases and J by 4 bases, and 8 bases separated the two germline ends. Germline V gives CDR1 SGDLS, CDR2 YYNGEE.

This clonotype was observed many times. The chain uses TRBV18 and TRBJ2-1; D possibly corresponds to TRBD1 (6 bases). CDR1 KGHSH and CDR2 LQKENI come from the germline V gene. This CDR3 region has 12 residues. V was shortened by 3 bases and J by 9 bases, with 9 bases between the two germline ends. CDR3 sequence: CASSPGQSEQFF. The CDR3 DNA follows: TGTGCCAGCTCACCCGGACAGTCTGAGCAGTTCTTC. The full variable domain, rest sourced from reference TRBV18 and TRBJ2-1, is NAGVMQNPRHLVRRRGQEARLRCSPMKGHSHVYWYRQLPEEGLKFMVYLQKENIIDESGMPKERFSAEFPKEGPSILRIQQVVRGDSAAYFCASSPGQSEQFFGPGTRLTVL.

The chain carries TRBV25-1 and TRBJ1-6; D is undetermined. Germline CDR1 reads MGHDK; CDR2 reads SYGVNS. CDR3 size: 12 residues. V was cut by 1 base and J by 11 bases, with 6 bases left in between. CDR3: CASSESAPPLHF. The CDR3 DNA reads TGTGCCAGCAGTGAATCGGCGCCACCCCTCCACTTT.